These 21 T cell receptor beta chains share one sample of origin, sequenced in a study of shared clonotypes between healthy human individuals. Naive CD8 cells lacked CD45RO, underwent positive selection for CCR7 and left out terminally differentiated effector memory CD45RA+ cells. Clones were read by immunoSEQ multiplex PCR, and TCRdb kept only the in-frame ones, dropping some. The repertoire holds approximately 2,000,000 clones, with just under 95% as singletons. The specimen was naive CD8+ T cells from PBMCs. The receptors derive from a man aged 18 to 35 in good health. Some clones in this sample may be carry-over from other donors' samples.

The chain joins TRBV2 to TRBJ2-1; 9 bases align to TRBD1. The CDR3 covers 19 residues. Unmatched junction bases numbered 21, after V lost 7 bases and J lost 5 bases. CDR1 SNHLY and CDR2 FYNNEI come from the germline V gene. CDR3: CASILWGDRGYLSDNEQFF. The CDR3 nucleotides are TGTGCCAGCATCCTGTGGGGTGACAGGGGGTATCTCTCTGACAATGAGCAGTTCTTC.

This chain uses TRBV2 with TRBJ1-1; D gene uncertain. Trimming removed 1 base from V and 0 bases from J, with 6 bases in between. CDR3 length equals 14 residues. Germline assignment: CDR1 SNHLY and CDR2 FYNNEI. The DNA of the CDR3 is TGTGCCAGCAGTGAAGAGCCTGTGAACACTGAAGCTTTCTTT. Protein product: CASSEEPVNTEAFF.

The chain has TRBV30 and TRBJ2-1, with TRBD1 identical over 8 bases. V dropped 3 bases and J dropped 3; count of bases not matched to a gene: 13. CDR1 GTSNPN and CDR2 SVGIG come from the germline V gene (reference sequence). This CDR3 has 17 amino acids. CDR3 sequence (DNA): TGTGCCTGGAGCCCAAGGGCCGGGGACAGGTTCTACAATGAGCAGTTCTTC. Translation: CAWSPRAGDRFYNEQFF.

The chain is built from TRBV6-5 and TRBJ1-1; tentative D call: TRBD1 (6 bases). The CDR3 totals 15 residues. V was cut by 5 bases and J by 1 base, with 14 bases left in between. Germline CDR1 MNHEY, CDR2 SVGAGI. CDR3 sequence reads: CASSRLQGGNTEAFF. The CDR3 DNA reads as TGTGCCAGCAGTCGACTACAGGGAGGGAACACTGAAGCTTTCTTT.

The rearrangement links TRBV13 to TRBJ1-1, with 12 bases fitting TRBD1. V trimming: 4 bases; J trimming: 0 bases; junction bases outside the gene matches: 6. The CDR3 runs to 17 residues. From germline, CDR1 is PRHDT and CDR2 FYEKMQ (reference sequence). In nucleotides, the CDR3 is TGTGCCAGCAGCTGGACCGGGACAGGGGGCCTGAACACTGAAGCTTTCTTT. Translation: CASSWTGTGGLNTEAFF.

The chain links TRBV11-2 to TRBJ2-1, with 7 bases lining up with TRBD1. V lost 8 bases and J lost 9; bases outside the gene matches: 13. The CDR3 is 14 amino acids. Germline loops: CDR1 SGHAT, CDR2 FQNNGV. The CDR3 DNA is TGTGCCAGCTTAAAACGACAGGGAATCAGTGAGCAGTTCTTC. Its translation is CASLKRQGISEQFF. Full variable domain (missing parts from reference TRBV11-2 and TRBJ2-1): EAGVAQSPRYKIIEKRQSVAFWCNPISGHATLYWYQQILGQGPKLLIQFQNNGVVDDSQLPKDRFSAERLKGVDSTLKIQPAKLEDSAVYLCASLKRQGISEQFFGPGTRLTVL.

This clone was recorded only once. This rearrangement joins TRBV19 to TRBJ1-1, with 8 bases aligning to TRBD1. CDR3 length equals 14 residues. CDR1 and CDR2 (germline): LNHDA, SQIVND (reference sequence). Trimming took 5 bases from V and 6 from J; bases not matched to a gene: 8. CDR3 bases: TGTGCCAGTAGTTTGGACAGGGAGATCCCTGAAGCTTTCTTT. Its translation is CASSLDREIPEAFF.

The chain recombines TRBV29-1 with TRBJ2-7; D is unclear. Germline assignment: CDR1 SQVTM and CDR2 ANQGSEA. The CDR3 totals 14 residues. Trimming shortened V by 1 base and J by 1 base, and 11 bases separated the two germline ends. The CDR3 sequence: CSVEGTAGSYEQYF. DNA of the CDR3: TGCAGCGTTGAAGGGACGGCAGGATCCTACGAGCAGTACTTC.

The chain links TRBV27 to TRBJ1-4; 9 positions match TRBD1. Germline CDR1 reads MNHEY; CDR2 reads SMNVEV (reference sequence). The CDR3 length is 18 residues. Losses at the gene ends were 5 bases for V and 7 bases for J; bases not matched to a gene: 17. The CDR3 DNA follows: TGTGCCAGCAGTCCGACCGGGACAGGGAGGGGGTGGGGTGAAAAACTGTTTTTT. This codes for CASSPTGTGRGWGEKLFF.

This chain uses TRBV29-1 with TRBJ1-1; a weak D match, TRBD1 (6 bases). V lost 6 bases and J 1 base, leaving 18 bases between the germline ends. CDR3 length: 15 amino acids. Germline assignment: CDR1 SQVTM and CDR2 ANQGSEA. CDR3 amino acids: CSVENLGTPNTEAFF. The DNA for the CDR3 is TGCAGCGTCGAGAATCTCGGGACACCGAACACTGAAGCTTTCTTT.

The chain has TRBV7-9 and TRBJ2-7, with 11 bases that match TRBD2. CDR1 and CDR2 from the germline V gene are SEHNR and FQNEAQ (reference sequence). The CDR3 runs to 16 residues. With V trimmed by 5 bases and J by 6 bases, 12 bases remained unmatched. This CDR3 reads CASSPTSGSDRREQYF. CDR3 DNA sequence: TGTGCCAGCAGCCCAACTAGCGGGAGTGACCGCCGCGAGCAGTACTTC.

The gene calls are TRBV11-2 and TRBJ1-1, with 7 bases lining up with TRBD1. Per the germline V gene, CDR1 is SGHAT and CDR2 is FQNNGV. V shed 6 bases and J 0 bases; nucleotides not matched to a gene: 4. The CDR3 sequence is 14 residues long. The CDR3 reads CASRPGTVNTEAFF. The CDR3, as DNA: TGTGCCAGCAGACCCGGGACAGTGAACACTGAAGCTTTCTTT. The full variable domain, in which reference TRBV11-2 and TRBJ1-1 provide the parts outside the CDR3, is EAGVAQSPRYKIIEKRQSVAFWCNPISGHATLYWYQQILGQGPKLLIQFQNNGVVDDSQLPKDRFSAERLKGVDSTLKIQPAKLEDSAVYLCASRPGTVNTEAFFGQGTRLTVV.

The rearrangement joins TRBV27 to TRBJ1-1; D gene uncertain. Trimming removed 2 bases at V and 5 bases at J, with 12 bases between. Germline lookup yields CDR1 MNHEY and CDR2 SMNVEV (reference sequence). The CDR3 sequence is 14 residues long. The CDR3 region is CASSLAPRRTEAFF. CDR3 bases: TGTGCCAGCAGTTTAGCCCCTCGCCGGACTGAAGCTTTCTTT.

The V gene is TRBV6-5, the J gene TRBJ2-5; 13 bases fit TRBD2. V was clipped by 6 bases and J by 1 base; unmatched bases: 2. In germline, CDR1 is MNHEY, CDR2 SVGAGI. This CDR3 spans 15 amino acids. In nucleotides, the CDR3 is TGTGCCAGCAGGGGGACTAGCGGGATCCAAGAGACCCAGTACTTC. Amino acid sequence: CASRGTSGIQETQYF.

The CDR3, as DNA: TGTGCCAGCAGCCCCCTCTTGGGAGGGCGGACTGAAGCTTTCTTT. This codes for CASSPLLGGRTEAFF. The chain couples TRBV7-9 to TRBJ1-1; no definite D call. The CDR3 loop spans 15 amino acids. Germline V gives CDR1 SEHNR, CDR2 FQNEAQ (reference sequence). V gave up 5 bases and J gave up 5 bases, with 18 bases separating them.

To note about this clone: A junction end diverges from the germline sequence, so it may reflect a read error. The chain employs TRBV5-6 and TRBJ2-7; the D gene is possibly TRBD1 (5 bases). From germline, CDR1 is SGHDT and CDR2 YYEEEE. The CDR3 loop spans 13 amino acids. CDR3 in amino acids: CASTLTATYEQYF. The CDR3 DNA reads TGTGCCAGCACCTTGACAGCGACCTACGAGCAGTACTTC.

The genes are TRBV4-3 and TRBJ1-1, with D possibly TRBD1 on 5 matching bases. This CDR3 has 15 amino acids. V was shortened by 1 base and J by 3 bases, with 12 bases between the two germline ends. CDR1 is LGHNA, CDR2 YSLEER, per germline. Here the CDR3 reads CASSQGIVGDTEAFF. The CDR3 DNA sequence: TGCGCCAGCAGCCAAGGTATCGTGGGGGACACTGAAGCTTTCTTT.

The chain is built from TRBV18 and TRBJ2-1, with 11 bases identical to TRBD2. Looked up from germline, CDR1 is KGHSH and CDR2 is LQKENI. This CDR3 region has 15 residues. The V segment lost 6 bases and the J segment 7 bases; nucleotides outside the gene matches: 8. The CDR3, as DNA: TGTGCCAGCTCTCGCGGACTAGCGGGCCCTAATGAGCAGTTCTTC. Residues: CASSRGLAGPNEQFF.

This clone has ten or more counts. This sample also contains other DNA sequences that code for the same CDR3. This chain joins TRBV11-2 and TRBJ2-2; D ambiguous. Germline CDR1 SGHAT, CDR2 FQNNGV. The CDR3 has 11 residues. V shed 2 bases and J shed 6 bases, with 1 base lying between them. CDR3 sequence reads: CASSLSGELFF. DNA of the CDR3: TGTGCCAGCAGCTTATCCGGGGAGCTGTTTTTT.

For this clone: The sample holds other DNA sequences that translate to the same CDR3. This chain joins TRBV27 and TRBJ1-1; D gene unclear. Deletions cut 3 bases from V and 1 base from J, with 9 bases between. Germline V gene data show CDR1 as MNHEY and CDR2 as SMNVEV (reference sequence). This CDR3 is 14 amino acids long. The CDR3 DNA sequence: TGTGCCAGCAGTTTGGAGGGCGCGAACACTGAAGCTTTCTTT. The encoded protein is CASSLEGANTEAFF.

V is TRBV28 and J is TRBJ2-1, with a tentative D call TRBD2 (6 bases). V dropped 6 bases and J dropped 8 bases, with 17 bases sitting between them. This CDR3 contains 14 residues. Per the germline V gene, CDR1 is MDHEN and CDR2 is SYDVKM. CDR3 region: CASSPGTLLHEQFF. In DNA, the CDR3 is TGTGCCAGCAGCCCCGGGACTCTCCTACATGAGCAGTTCTTC.